In this sample, the clone carrying this TCR beta chain turned up many times. Antigen: not known. Bulk TCR library preparation followed previously described methods with listed TCR primers. MiXCR was run by TCRdb on the PCR reads, yielding one entry per CDR3 protein. This table has under 650,000 distinct CDR3 sequences, just under 20% appearing once. The authors gated naive CD8 T cells as CD8+CD4-CCR7+CD45RA+ for sorting. This specimen comes from a study of molecular identifiers for immune sequencing clone quantification. Study details: The replicate experiment used RNA from approximately 20,000 or 100,000 naive CD8 cells. This RNA was split into five aliquots, and four of them were sequenced. Study-level points and caveats: For effector cells, clones above 20 RNA copies held over 97% of molecules; for naive cells, under 1%.

The sequencing input was naive CD8+ T cells from blood, with Jurkat cell RNA spiked in. Subset meaning: FACS-sorted CD8+CD4-CCR7+CD45RA+ naive T cells. This receptor was obtained from a human donor in good health. Some libraries in this study had Jurkat cell RNA spiked in.

Here the CDR3 DNA reads TGCGCCAGCAGCTTGGGACCGGGACAGCCGTCTGGAAACACCATATATTTT. It encodes CASSLGPGQPSGNTIYF. The chain employs TRBV5-1 and TRBJ1-3; 7 bases agree with TRBD1. This CDR3 region has 17 residues. V gave up 0 bases and J gave up 1 base; unmatched junction bases: 7. The germline gives CDR1 SGHRS, CDR2 YFSETQ.